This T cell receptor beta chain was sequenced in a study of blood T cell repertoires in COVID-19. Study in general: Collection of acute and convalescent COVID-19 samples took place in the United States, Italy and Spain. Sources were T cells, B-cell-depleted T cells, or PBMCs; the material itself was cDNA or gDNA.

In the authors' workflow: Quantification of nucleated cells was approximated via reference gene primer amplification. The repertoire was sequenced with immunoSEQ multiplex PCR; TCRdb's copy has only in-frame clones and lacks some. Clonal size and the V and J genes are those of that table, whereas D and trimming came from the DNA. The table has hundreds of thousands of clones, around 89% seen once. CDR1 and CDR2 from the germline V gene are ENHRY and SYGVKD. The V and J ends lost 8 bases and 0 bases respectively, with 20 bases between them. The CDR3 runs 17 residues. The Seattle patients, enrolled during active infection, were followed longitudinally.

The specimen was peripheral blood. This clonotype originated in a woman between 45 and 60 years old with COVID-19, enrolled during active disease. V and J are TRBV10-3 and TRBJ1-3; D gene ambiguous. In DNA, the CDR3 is TGTGCCATCTCCAGAACCTCCAATTTATTCTCTGGAAACACCATATATTTT. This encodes CAISRTSNLFSGNTIYF.